A selection of T cell receptor beta chains follows, all from one sample in a study of CD8+ T cells in alopecia areata. TCRdb keeps only in-frame clones here, not all; method: immunoSEQ multiplex PCR. This repertoire shows approximately 150,000 clones, 45% to 60% found once; its top ten account for approximately 0.99%. This sample comprised CD4+ T cells sorted from blood, obtained at week 0. These receptors were obtained from a human donor with alopecia areata. Each CDR3 is given with its conserved first and last residue. The order of the fields is clone size, D gene, V gene, J gene, CDR3 DNA, CDR3 protein. A D gene is named only where the DNA matches it firmly. A clone size is listed for some rows: how often the clone was seen (once, few, many), or a class if it is expanded.

once,-,TRBV5-1,TRBJ2-5,TGCGCCAGCAGCTTGGAAGCGTTTCAAGGAGAGACCCAGTACTTC,CASSLEAFQGETQYF
-,-,TRBV9,TRBJ2-2,TGTGCCAGCAGCGTAAGGACTACCACCGGGGAGCTGTTTTTT,CASSVRTTTGELFF
few,-,TRBV29-1,TRBJ2-5,TGCAGCGTTGTAGAGTCTGGTAGAGAGGAGACCCAGTACTTC,CSVVESGREETQYF
-,-,TRBV29-1,TRBJ2-3,TGCAGCGTTGTCGAACAGGGAGGGATGACAGATACGCAGTATTTT,CSVVEQGGMTDTQYF
few,-,TRBV29-1,TRBJ1-1,TGCAGCGTTGCACCGGGGCCGAACACTGAAGCTTTCTTT,CSVAPGPNTEAFF
-,-,TRBV14,TRBJ1-2,TGTGCCAGCAGCCCCGACAGGAACTATGGCTACACCTTC,CASSPDRNYGYTF
-,-,TRBV5-1,TRBJ2-7,TGCGCCAGCAGCCCTGGGACCGCAGCACCCTACGAGCAGTACTTC,CASSPGTAAPYEQYF
-,-,TRBV27,TRBJ1-2,TGTGCCAGCAGTTTCGGTCAGGGGAACTATGGCTACACCTTC,CASSFGQGNYGYTF
-,-,TRBV10-3,TRBJ1-2,TGTGCCGGCGGGGGAGGAAACTATGGCTACACCTTC,CAGGGGNYGYTF
-,-,TRBV29-1,TRBJ2-7,TGCAGCGTTGAATTGGGTGGCTACGAGCAGTACTTC,CSVELGGYEQYF
-,-,TRBV5-1,TRBJ2-7,TGCGCCAGCAGCCTCTTCCGGGAGCGCTCCTACGAGCAGTACTTC,CASSLFRERSYEQYF
-,-,TRBV27,TRBJ2-7,TGTGCCAGCAGAACCCTGGAGGAGCAGTACTTC,CASRTLEEQYF
-,TRBD1,TRBV2,TRBJ2-4,TGTGCCAGCAGCCTGCCGACAGGGTCCAAAAACATTCAGTACTTC,CASSLPTGSKNIQYF
few,-,TRBV7-3,TRBJ1-2,TGTGCCAGCAGCTTCCCGCCCGGGAGCAGGGAATCACCCAACTATGGCTACACCTTC,CASSFPPGSRESPNYGYTF
few,TRBD1,TRBV30,TRBJ1-1,TGTGCCTGGAGTCTTGGACAGGGGGAAACTGAAGCTTTCTTT,CAWSLGQGETEAFF
-,TRBD1,TRBV6-5,TRBJ1-5,TGTGCCAGCAGCCCCGGGACAGAGAGCAATCAGCCCCAGCATTTT,CASSPGTESNQPQHF
few,-,TRBV30,TRBJ2-5,TGTGCCCGAGGGGGCCAAGAGACCCAGTACTTC,CARGGQETQYF
-,-,TRBV25-1,TRBJ2-5,TGTGCCAGCAGTAAGGGACCCCGGGGGACCCAGTACTTC,CASSKGPRGTQYF
-,-,TRBV5-6,TRBJ2-1,TGTGCCAGCAGCTCCCGGGACGGAGGGTTCAATGAGCAGTTCTTC,CASSSRDGGFNEQFF
-,-,TRBV29-1,TRBJ2-7,TGCAGCGCCCTGGGGGACAAAGCCTACGAGCAGTACTTC,CSALGDKAYEQYF
-,TRBD2,TRBV5-1,TRBJ2-7,TGCGCCAGCAGCGTGCAACCCGGGACTAGCGGGAAAGGGGGGGAGCAGTACTTC,CASSVQPGTSGKGGEQYF
-,-,TRBV29-1,TRBJ2-7,TGCAGCGGAAGCACCCCTCGCGGGCGAACCTACGAGCAGTACTTC,CSGSTPRGRTYEQYF
-,-,TRBV9,TRBJ2-2,TGTGCCAGCAGCGCGGGGTGGGCAGCGAACACCGGGGAGCTGTTTTTT,CASSAGWAANTGELFF
-,TRBD2,TRBV6-4,TRBJ2-1,TGTGCCAGCAGTAGGACGGCTAGCGGGAGCTGGGGTGAGCAGTTCTTC,CASSRTASGSWGEQFF
few,-,TRBV5-1,TRBJ1-2,TGCGCCAGCAGCTTGGATGGGGACTATGGCTACACCTTC,CASSLDGDYGYTF
-,TRBD2,TRBV13,TRBJ2-1,TGTGCCAGCAGCCGCGGGACTAGCGGTTACAATGAGCAGTTCTTC,CASSRGTSGYNEQFF
few,-,TRBV7-2,TRBJ2-7,TGTGCCAGCAGCTTAGATGGCAGGGGAAACGAGCAGTACTTC,CASSLDGRGNEQYF
-,-,TRBV5-1,TRBJ2-7,TGCGCCAGCAGCCTGCGCCCTGACGGGGGCTACGAGCAGTACTTC,CASSLRPDGGYEQYF
-,-,TRBV6-5,TRBJ1-2,TGTGCCAGCAGGATTACAGCTAACTATGGCTACACCTTC,CASRITANYGYTF
-,TRBD1,TRBV29-1,TRBJ1-4,TGCAGCGTCCGGGACAGTAATGAAAAACTGTTTTTT,CSVRDSNEKLFF
-,-,TRBV25-1,TRBJ2-7,TGTGCCAGCAGTGATCGGATAGACTCCTACGAGCAGTACTTC,CASSDRIDSYEQYF
once,TRBD1,TRBV28,TRBJ1-2,TGTGCCAGCAGTTTCCCCGGACAGGCAAATGGCTACACCTTC,CASSFPGQANGYTF
-,-,TRBV2,TRBJ2-2,TGTGCCAGCAGTGCAAAATTAATCCGGGACAAAGCCACCGGGGAGCTGTTTTTT,CASSAKLIRDKATGELFF
-,TRBD1,TRBV29-1,TRBJ2-2,TGCAGCGTTGGAAGTAGGGGGCGCCGGGAGCTGTTTTTT,CSVGSRGRRELFF
few,TRBD1,TRBV4-1,TRBJ1-5,TGCGCCAGCAGCCCCAGGGGGGGCAATCAGCCCCAGCATTTT,CASSPRGGNQPQHF
-,TRBD1,TRBV10-3,TRBJ2-7,TGTGCCACCTCCCGGGACAGATTATACGAGCAGTACTTC,CATSRDRLYEQYF
-,-,TRBV5-1,TRBJ2-6,TGCGCCAGCAGCTTGGGGAAGACCTCTGGGGCCAACGTCCTGACTTTC,CASSLGKTSGANVLTF
-,-,TRBV9,TRBJ2-5,TGTGCCAGCAGCGTAGCAACAGAAACCCAAGAGACCCAGTACTTC,CASSVATETQETQYF
once,TRBD2,TRBV11-2,TRBJ2-3,TGTGCCAGCAGCTTAGGTGGTACTAGCGGGAGAGGGGATACGCAGTATTTT,CASSLGGTSGRGDTQYF
-,-,TRBV27,TRBJ2-7,TGTGCCAGCCCTATCAGAGGGATTTGTTACGAGCAGTACTTC,CASPIRGICYEQYF
-,TRBD2,TRBV25-1,TRBJ2-7,TGTGCCAGCAGTGATCCCCGGGGGGTCACCCTCTACGAGCAGTACTTC,CASSDPRGVTLYEQYF
few,TRBD1,TRBV29-1,TRBJ2-7,TGCAGCGTTGAAGTTAGCGGACAGGGTATATCCGAGCAGTACTTC,CSVEVSGQGISEQYF
-,-,TRBV18,TRBJ2-1,TGTGCCAGCTCGCTATATGCTAGGGAATACAATGAGCAGTTCTTC,CASSLYAREYNEQFF
-,TRBD1,TRBV5-1,TRBJ2-5,TGCGCCAGCAGCTTCCAGGACAGGGACCAAGAGACCCAGTACTTC,CASSFQDRDQETQYF
few,-,TRBV7-2,TRBJ1-1,TGTGCCAGCAGCTACCACAGGGTCACTGAAGCTTTCTTT,CASSYHRVTEAFF
few,TRBD2,TRBV5-6,TRBJ2-1,TGTGCCAGCAGCCCGTCGGCCCCACGGAAGGTCGGGAGGTACAATGAGCAGTTCTTC,CASSPSAPRKVGRYNEQFF